This entry lists 19 T cell receptor beta chains sequenced from one sample in a study of T-cell memory formation after mild COVID-19. In TCRdb, the 5' RACE reads were re-called with MiXCR into one record per CDR3 protein. The data show 430,000 or so distinct CDR3 sequences, about 23% seen once. The sequencing sample was made of PBMCs or a T cell subset sorted from them (not recorded which). Receptors were obtained from an adult woman who had mild COVID-19 (a few samples of this study predate the infection). Cell type and time point are not known.

The chain recombines TRBV19 with TRBJ2-7; D may be TRBD1 or TRBD2 (6 bases each). CDR3 length: 14 residues. Germline-derived CDR1 and CDR2 are LNHDA and SQIVND (reference sequence). The V and J ends lost 5 bases and 0 bases respectively, with 11 bases between them. Here the CDR3 reads CASSVRGLSYEQYF. CDR3 DNA sequence: TGTGCCAGTAGTGTCCGGGGGCTCTCCTACGAGCAGTACTTC.

The chain is built from TRBV12-3 or TRBV12-4 and TRBJ2-7, with 7 bases aligning to TRBD2. V lost 4 bases, J lost 6 bases, and 12 bases stayed unmatched. The length of the CDR3 is 15 residues. In nucleotides, the CDR3 is TGTGCCAGCAGTTCACACCTCGTGACTAGCCGCGAGCAGTACTTC. As protein: CASSSHLVTSREQYF.

The rearrangement joins TRBV5-5 to TRBJ2-6, with D possibly being TRBD2 (5 bases). From germline, CDR1 is SGHKS and CDR2 YYEKEE (reference sequence). Trimming took off 0 bases at V and 2 bases at J, with 9 bases between the two ends. This CDR3 contains 16 residues. The CDR3 nucleotides are TGTGCCAGCAGCTTGGATGGAGGCGCTGGGGCCAACGTCCTGACTTTC. It specifies CASSLDGGAGANVLTF.

There are many counts of this clonotype. The chain is built from TRBV20-1 and TRBJ2-7; TRBD2 agrees at 13 bases. The J segment lost 2 bases and the V segment lost 7 bases, leaving 5 bases of the junction unmatched. This CDR3 region has 14 residues. The germline V gene encodes CDR1 DFQATT and CDR2 SNEGSKA (reference sequence). The CDR3 nucleotides are TGCAGTGGACTAGCGGGAGGCGGCACCTACGAGCAGTACTTC. Its protein is CSGLAGGGTYEQYF.

The chain links TRBV5-1 to TRBJ1-1; D is unresolved. Germline CDR1 is SGHRS and CDR2 is YFSETQ. This CDR3 is 17 amino acids long. V was clipped by 0 bases and J by 4 bases, with 19 bases between them. This CDR3 reads CASSLEGRRVRITEAFF. The CDR3, as DNA: TGCGCCAGCAGCTTGGAGGGCCGACGGGTGAGAATCACTGAAGCTTTCTTT.

This rearrangement joins TRBV5-1 to TRBJ2-7, with 7 bases that match TRBD1. This CDR3 is built from 16 residues. The V gene end was trimmed by 2 bases and the J gene end by 2 bases; junction bases not matched to a gene: 10. Germline-derived CDR1 and CDR2 are SGHRS and YFSETQ. The CDR3 DNA follows: TGCGCCAGCAGCTTAACCGGGACAGACTATACCTACGAGCAGTACTTC. This sequence encodes CASSLTGTDYTYEQYF. The whole variable domain, filled in from reference TRBV5-1 and TRBJ2-7, reads KAGVTQTPRYLIKTRGQQVTLSCSPISGHRSVSWYQQTPGQGLQFLFEYFSETQRNKGNFPGRFSGRQFSNSRSEMNVSTLELGDSALYLCASSLTGTDYTYEQYFGPGTRLTVT.

This clonotype was recorded a few times. This chain connects TRBV5-1 to TRBJ2-6; 9 nucleotides agree with TRBD1. The CDR3 spans 20 residues. After removal of 0 bases from V and 2 bases from J, the junction contained 12 bases not matched to a gene. The germline gives CDR1 SGHRS, CDR2 YFSETQ. The CDR3 loop is CASSLGSHTGGRTGANVLTF. The CDR3 nucleotides are TGCGCCAGCAGCTTGGGGAGTCATACAGGGGGCAGAACTGGGGCCAACGTCCTGACTTTC.

This clonotype was seen many times. The chain recombines TRBV6-4 with TRBJ2-3; 7 nucleotides align to TRBD2. V was clipped by 3 bases and J by 4 bases; unmatched bases: 4. From germline, CDR1 is MRHNA and CDR2 SNTAGT. This CDR3 is 14 amino acids long. This chain's CDR3 is CASSEAGDADTQYF. The CDR3 DNA sequence: TGTGCCAGCAGTGAGGCGGGAGACGCAGATACGCAGTATTTT.

This clonotype was counted between two and nine times. J is TRBJ1-2 and V is TRBV9; D is perhaps TRBD1 (5 bases). CDR3 length equals 18 residues. Germline values: CDR1 SGDLS, CDR2 YYNGEE. Trimming shortened V by 3 bases and J by 0 bases, and 21 bases separated the two germline ends. The CDR3 DNA reads TGTGCCAGCAGCGGCGTAGAGGAGGGACCCCTTACTAACTATGGCTACACCTTC. Translation: CASSGVEEGPLTNYGYTF.

V usage is TRBV7-2 and J usage is TRBJ2-3; TRBD1 is a possible D gene (6 bases). This CDR3 is 15 amino acids long. V lost 5 bases, J lost 1 base, and 13 bases lay in between. The germline V gene encodes CDR1 SGHTA and CDR2 FQGNSA. The CDR3 DNA sequence: TGTGCCAGCAGCAGGGCAGGGGTTGGCACAGATACGCAGTATTTT. Translating gives CASSRAGVGTDTQYF.

About this clonotype: Its ends do not fully match the called genes, so a read error is possible. This chain uses TRBV24-1 with TRBJ2-5; TRBD2 matches at 9 bases. Looked up from germline, CDR1 is KGHDR and CDR2 is SFDVKD. The CDR3 is 15 residues long. CDR3 sequence: CATIASSGTQGTQYF. The CDR3 DNA reads TGTGCCACCATTGCTTCTAGCGGGACCCAAGGGACCCAGTACTTC.

Many counts were recorded for this clonotype. The chain carries TRBV9 and TRBJ2-3, with D possibly TRBD2 on 6 matching bases. This CDR3 comprises 13 residues. Trimming cost V 3 bases and J 4 bases, with 9 bases left between them. Germline lookup yields CDR1 SGDLS and CDR2 YYNGEE. The CDR3 sequence is CASSGGVSDTQYF. The CDR3 DNA is TGTGCCAGCAGCGGCGGGGTTTCAGATACGCAGTATTTT.

This rearrangement joins TRBV9 to TRBJ1-5; perhaps TRBD1 as D (6 bases). V was clipped by 4 bases and J by 5 bases, with 16 bases between them. CDR1 and CDR2 (germline): SGDLS, YYNGEE. The CDR3 length is 15 residues. The CDR3 region has the DNA TGTGCCAGCAGCCCTAGCGGGGGGCCCTATCAGCCCCAGCATTTT. This sequence encodes CASSPSGGPYQPQHF.

There are a few counts of this clonotype. One junction end does not reproduce the germline sequence, and a read error may be involved. V usage is TRBV5-6 and J usage is TRBJ2-5, with 9 bases matching TRBD2. Germline V lookup: CDR1 SGHDT, CDR2 YYEEEE. This CDR3 has 16 residues. The CDR3 loop is CPSSLRLAVNKETQYF. CDR3 nucleotides: TGTCCCAGCAGCTTACGACTAGCGGTGAATAAAGAGACCCAGTACTTC.

This rearrangement joins TRBV5-4 to TRBJ1-2; no clear D gene. With 3 bases removed from V and 7 bases from J, the gap between germline ends came to 16 bases. Per the germline V gene, CDR1 is SGHNT and CDR2 is YYREEE (reference sequence). The CDR3 has 14 amino acids. CDR3 sequence (DNA): TGTGCCAGCAGCTATCAGGCTACAGCCCTTGGCTACACCTTC. Protein product: CASSYQATALGYTF.

This clonotype occurred a few times. The chain has TRBV28 and TRBJ2-1; TRBD1 matches 7 bases. There are 13 residues in the CDR3. Germline trimming cut 5 bases from V and 4 bases from J; bases unmatched to any gene: 2. Per the germline V gene, CDR1 is MDHEN and CDR2 is SYDVKM. This chain's CDR3 is CASSEGQYNEQFF. The CDR3 DNA reads TGTGCCAGCAGTGAGGGACAGTACAATGAGCAGTTCTTC.

This clonotype appeared a single time. The rearrangement joins TRBV29-1 to TRBJ2-7; possible D gene TRBD2, 5 bases. Trimming took off 7 bases at V and 5 bases at J, with 12 bases between the two ends. The CDR3 has 11 amino acids. CDR1 and CDR2 (germline): SQVTM, ANQGSEA. CDR3 amino acids: CSARAWDEQYF. The DNA of the CDR3 is TGCAGCGCGAGGGCTTGGGACGAGCAGTACTTC.

The genes are TRBV12-3 or TRBV12-4 and TRBJ1-5; 9 bases are a match to TRBD1. The CDR3 contains 15 residues. With V trimmed by 3 bases and J by 6 bases, 6 bases remained unmatched. The CDR3 coding sequence is TGTGCCAGCAGTTTTACGGGACAGGGCAGTCAGCCCCAGCATTTT. Translated, it gives CASSFTGQGSQPQHF.

The chain links TRBV29-1 to TRBJ1-5; D not certain. There are 13 residues in the CDR3. The V gene's germline CDR1 is SQVTM and CDR2 ANQGSEA. Trimming took 1 base from V and 2 from J, leaving 6 bases between them. CDR3 in amino acids: CSVEGQGNQPQHF. The CDR3 nucleotides read TGCAGCGTTGAAGGGCAGGGCAATCAGCCCCAGCATTTT.